Listed here are 15 T cell receptor beta chains from one sample, sequenced in a study of T cell responses to AZD1222 COVID-19 vaccine. TCRdb's copy holds only in-frame clones and misses some; the assay was immunoSEQ multiplex PCR. The table records some 97,000 clones, around 87% of them present only once. Here the sequenced sample was peripheral blood, taken on day 0 of AZD1222 vaccination. These TCRs come from an adult in good health.

The CDR3 region has the DNA TGTGCCAGCAGCGTAGGGTTGGGAGAGACCCAGTACTTC. The encoded protein is CASSVGLGETQYF. The gene calls are TRBV9 and TRBJ2-5; D unclear. There are 13 residues in the CDR3. V dropped 0 bases and J dropped 4 bases, with 7 bases sitting between them. From germline, CDR1 is SGDLS and CDR2 YYNGEE.

The chain couples TRBV7-3 to TRBJ2-1, with TRBD2 as a possible D gene (5 bases). The CDR3 runs to 13 residues. V lost 3 bases to trimming and J lost 6 bases, with 9 bases between them. The germline V gene encodes CDR1 SGHTA and CDR2 FQGTGA. In DNA, the CDR3 is TGTGCCAGCAGCTTGGCTAGCCCCAATGAGCAGTTCTTC. It specifies CASSLASPNEQFF.

This clone was seen more than once but under ten times. The CDR3 bases are TGTGCCAGTCGGGAGGGGGGTTATGACAGTTCACCCCTCCACTTT. Its translation is CASREGGYDSSPLHF. The chain has TRBV6-5 and TRBJ1-6, with TRBD1 as a possible D gene (6 bases). V lost 9 bases to trimming and J lost 9 bases, with 21 bases between them. The CDR3 totals 15 residues. Per germline, CDR1 MNHEY and CDR2 SVGAGI.

V usage is TRBV13 and J usage is TRBJ1-3; D may be TRBD1 (6 bases). This CDR3 comprises 14 residues. Trimming removed 5 bases at V and 4 bases at J, with 12 bases between. Germline V lookup: CDR1 PRHDT, CDR2 FYEKMQ (reference sequence). This CDR3 reads CASSAQGSGNTIYF. CDR3 nucleotides: TGTGCCAGCAGCGCACAGGGATCCGGAAACACCATATATTTT.

In nucleotides, the CDR3 is TGTGCCAGCAGCGTGTGGGACATCGGACTAGCGGGAGGGAAACTTAACAATGAGCAGTTCTTC. It translates to CASSVWDIGLAGGKLNNEQFF. The rearrangement uses TRBV9 and TRBJ2-1; 15 bases align to TRBD2. Germline CDR1 SGDLS, CDR2 YYNGEE. With 2 bases clipped from V and 5 bases from J, the junction kept 17 bases outside the gene matches. The CDR3 sequence is 21 residues long. Looking up the rest from reference TRBV9 and TRBJ2-1 gives the full variable domain: DSGVTQTPKHLITATGQRVTLRCSPRSGDLSVYWYQQSLDQGLQFLIQYYNGEERAKGNILERFSAQQFPDLHSELNLSSLELGDSALYFCASSVWDIGLAGGKLNNEQFFGPGTRLTVL.

This chain connects TRBV27 to TRBJ2-5, with 13 nucleotides matching TRBD2. This CDR3 is 16 amino acids long. In germline, CDR1 is MNHEY, CDR2 SMNVEV (reference sequence). With V trimmed by 5 bases and J by 5 bases, 8 bases remained unmatched. The CDR3 reads CASSPTTSGGLETQYF. CDR3 sequence (DNA): TGTGCCAGCAGTCCAACGACTAGCGGGGGGCTGGAGACCCAGTACTTC.

The V gene is TRBV7-9, the J gene TRBJ1-2; TRBD1 matches 9 bases. Germline V gives CDR1 SEHNR, CDR2 FQNEAQ (reference sequence). Losses at the gene ends were 5 bases for V and 8 bases for J; bases not matched to a gene: 9. The CDR3 has 14 amino acids. CDR3 protein: CASSLTGGAGGYTF. The CDR3 DNA reads TGTGCCAGCAGCCTTACAGGGGGCGCGGGCGGCTACACCTTC.

J is TRBJ2-1 and V is TRBV6-5, with D perhaps TRBD2 (6 bases). V shed 0 bases and J shed 6 bases, with 15 bases lying between them. Germline CDR1 MNHEY, CDR2 SVGAGI. The CDR3 runs 16 residues. The CDR3 protein is CASSYSRPGAGNEQFF. DNA of the CDR3: TGTGCCAGCAGTTACTCGAGGCCGGGAGCGGGCAATGAGCAGTTCTTC.

This chain links TRBV18 with TRBJ1-2; D perhaps matches TRBD1 (6 bases). The CDR3 consists of 16 residues. The V end lost 8 bases, the J end lost 7 bases, and 26 bases lay between the germline ends. In germline, CDR1 is KGHSH, CDR2 LQKENI. The CDR3 DNA sequence: TGTGCCAGCACTGGACAGCTCGGATTTGGGGGGGGTGGCTACACCTTC. As protein: CASTGQLGFGGGGYTF.

The rearrangement links TRBV6-5 to TRBJ2-1; 12 bases align to TRBD2. Per germline, CDR1 MNHEY and CDR2 SVGAGI. After removal of 6 bases from V and 4 bases from J, the junction contained 4 bases not matched to a gene. The CDR3 runs to 15 residues. The CDR3 is CASSPTSGGYNEQFF. The CDR3 coding sequence is TGTGCCAGCAGCCCGACTAGCGGGGGATACAATGAGCAGTTCTTC.

The chain uses TRBV18 and TRBJ1-6; D not resolved. Trimming shortened V by 3 bases and J by 3 bases, and 9 bases separated the two germline ends. CDR1 and CDR2 (germline): KGHSH, LQKENI. The CDR3 extends over 15 amino acids. CDR3 DNA: TGTGCCAGCTCACCCCAAGTTAACTATAATTCACCCCTCCACTTT. Translation: CASSPQVNYNSPLHF. Drawing the rest from reference TRBV18 and TRBJ1-6, the complete variable domain is NAGVMQNPRHLVRRRGQEARLRCSPMKGHSHVYWYRQLPEEGLKFMVYLQKENIIDESGMPKERFSAEFPKEGPSILRIQQVVRGDSAAYFCASSPQVNYNSPLHFGNGTRLTVT.

This rearrangement joins TRBV6-5 to TRBJ1-4; D is perhaps TRBD1 (6 bases). Germline V gene data show CDR1 as MNHEY and CDR2 as SVGAGI. Trimming stripped 2 bases from V and 4 bases from J, with 8 bases between. The CDR3 consists of 14 residues. This CDR3 is CASSYIGGNEKLFF. Here the CDR3 DNA reads TGTGCCAGCAGTTACATAGGGGGTAATGAAAAACTGTTTTTT.

The chain joins TRBV2 to TRBJ2-2; D is unclear. CDR1 and CDR2 from the germline V gene are SNHLY and FYNNEI. Trimming took off 4 bases at V and 2 bases at J, with 5 bases between the two ends. The CDR3 runs 13 residues. The CDR3 DNA reads as TGTGCCAGCAGTGGACTCAACACCGGGGAGCTGTTTTTT. It encodes CASSGLNTGELFF. The variable domain in full, with the rest retrieved from reference TRBV2 and TRBJ2-2, is EPEVTQTPSHQVTQMGQEVILRCVPISNHLYFYWYRQILGQKVEFLVSFYNNEISEKSEIFDDQFSVERPDGSNFTLKIRSTKLEDSAMYFCASSGLNTGELFFGEGSRLTVL.

The CDR3 spells CASSQDSRAAQHF. As DNA, the CDR3 is TGCGCCAGCAGCCAAGATAGCAGGGCCGCCCAGCATTTT. This chain uses TRBV4-1 with TRBJ1-5, with D maybe TRBD1 (5 bases). In germline, CDR1 is MGHRA, CDR2 YSYEKL. V was pared by 0 bases and J by 11 bases, with 11 bases between. The CDR3 sequence is 13 residues long.

The V and J genes are TRBV27 and TRBJ2-7; 7 nucleotides line up with TRBD1. From germline, CDR1 is MNHEY and CDR2 SMNVEV (reference sequence). CDR3 length equals 16 residues. V trimming: 5 bases; J trimming: 0 bases; junction bases outside the gene matches: 10. The CDR3 spells CASSGTVSGGSYEQYF. CDR3 DNA: TGTGCCAGCAGTGGGACAGTCTCAGGGGGCTCCTACGAGCAGTACTTC.